Sequencing of this TCR beta chain was carried out in a study of radiotherapy plus CTLA-4 blockade in lung cancer. Study summary: Disease control was present in roughly 30% of patients, and objective responses in about 18%. Whole-study findings and limits: Dynamics of early blood T cell clones, together with interferon-beta, were reportedly the best predictors of response.

As concerns this clone: The target antigen is unknown.

Focal radiation with ipilimumab CTLA-4 blockade was given to patients with chemo-refractory metastatic non-small-cell lung cancer. The germline gives CDR1 LGHNA, CDR2 YNFKEQ. The CDR3 sequence is 17 residues long. Measured with immunoSEQ multiplex PCR; TCRdb has only the in-frame clones, and not every one. Seen here are more than 90,000 clones, 80% to 90% observed once, and the top ten hold approximately 5%. The receptor was isolated from a human donor with non-small cell lung cancer that progressed on radiotherapy plus ipilimumab. Source: peripheral blood, taken from a patient treated with radiotherapy plus ipilimumab. The rearrangement joins TRBV4-2 to TRBJ2-5, with 12 bases matching TRBD2. The J call may be faulty, since TRBJ2-7 better matches the DNA end. CDR3 residues: CASSRGTSGLSSYEQYF. The CDR3 coding sequence is TGTGCCAGCAGCCGGGGGACTAGCGGGCTAAGCTCCTACGAGCAGTACTTC.